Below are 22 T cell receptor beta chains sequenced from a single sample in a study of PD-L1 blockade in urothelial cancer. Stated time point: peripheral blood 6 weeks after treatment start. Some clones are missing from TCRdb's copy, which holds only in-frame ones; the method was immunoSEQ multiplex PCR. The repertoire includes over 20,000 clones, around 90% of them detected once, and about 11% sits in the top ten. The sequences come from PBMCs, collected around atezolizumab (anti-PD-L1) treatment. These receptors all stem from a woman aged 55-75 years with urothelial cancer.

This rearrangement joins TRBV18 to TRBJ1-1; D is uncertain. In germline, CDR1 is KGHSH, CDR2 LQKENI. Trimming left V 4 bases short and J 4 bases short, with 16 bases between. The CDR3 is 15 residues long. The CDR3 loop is CASSLSLEGSTEAFF. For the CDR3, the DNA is TGTGCCAGCTCACTCTCTTTGGAGGGCAGCACTGAAGCTTTCTTT.

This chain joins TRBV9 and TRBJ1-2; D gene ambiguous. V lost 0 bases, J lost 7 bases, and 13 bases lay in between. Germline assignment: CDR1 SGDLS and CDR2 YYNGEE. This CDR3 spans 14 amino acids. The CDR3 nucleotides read TGTGCCAGCAGCGTAGAGGTGGTCGAGGGTGGCTACACCTTC. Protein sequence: CASSVEVVEGGYTF. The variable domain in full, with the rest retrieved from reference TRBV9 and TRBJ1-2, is DSGVTQTPKHLITATGQRVTLRCSPRSGDLSVYWYQQSLDQGLQFLIQYYNGEERAKGNILERFSAQQFPDLHSELNLSSLELGDSALYFCASSVEVVEGGYTFGSGTRLTVV.

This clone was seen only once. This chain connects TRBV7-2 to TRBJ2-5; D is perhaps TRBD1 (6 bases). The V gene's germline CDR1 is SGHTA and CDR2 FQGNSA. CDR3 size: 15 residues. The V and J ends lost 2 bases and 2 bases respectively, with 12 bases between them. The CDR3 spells CASSLRGQLQETQYF. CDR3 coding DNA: TGTGCCAGCAGCTTACGAGGACAGTTACAAGAGACCCAGTACTTC.

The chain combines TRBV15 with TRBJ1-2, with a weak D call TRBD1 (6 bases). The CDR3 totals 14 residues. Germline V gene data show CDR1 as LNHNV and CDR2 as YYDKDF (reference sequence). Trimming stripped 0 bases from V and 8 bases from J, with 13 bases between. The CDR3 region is CATSREGGGRGYTF. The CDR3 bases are TGTGCCACCAGCAGAGAGGGCGGGGGCAGGGGCTACACCTTC.

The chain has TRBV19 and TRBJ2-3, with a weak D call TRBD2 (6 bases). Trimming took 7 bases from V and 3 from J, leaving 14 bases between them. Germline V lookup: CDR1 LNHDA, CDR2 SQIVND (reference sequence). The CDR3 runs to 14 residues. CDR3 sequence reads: CASKPGLPTDTQYF. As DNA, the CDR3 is TGTGCCAGTAAACCGGGACTCCCGACAGATACGCAGTATTTT.

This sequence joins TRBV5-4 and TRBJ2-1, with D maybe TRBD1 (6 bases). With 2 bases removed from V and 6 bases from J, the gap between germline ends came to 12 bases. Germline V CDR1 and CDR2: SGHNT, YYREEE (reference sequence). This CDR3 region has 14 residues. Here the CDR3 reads CASSFWTVSNEQFF. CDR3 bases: TGTGCCAGCAGCTTCTGGACAGTCTCCAATGAGCAGTTCTTC.

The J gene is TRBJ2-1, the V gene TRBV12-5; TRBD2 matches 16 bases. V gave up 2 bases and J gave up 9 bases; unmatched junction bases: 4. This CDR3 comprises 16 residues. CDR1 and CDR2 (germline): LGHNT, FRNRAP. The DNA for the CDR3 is TGTGCTAGTGGTTTGTCGGGACTAGCGGGGGGGCTTGAGCAGTTCTTC. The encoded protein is CASGLSGLAGGLEQFF.

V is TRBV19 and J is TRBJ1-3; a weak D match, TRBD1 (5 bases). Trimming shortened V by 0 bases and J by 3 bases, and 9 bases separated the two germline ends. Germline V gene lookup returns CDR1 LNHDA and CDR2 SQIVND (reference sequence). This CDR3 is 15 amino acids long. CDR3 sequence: CASSIESRDGNTIYF. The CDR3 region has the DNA TGTGCCAGTAGTATAGAATCCAGGGATGGAAACACCATATATTTT. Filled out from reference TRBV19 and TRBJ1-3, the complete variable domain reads DGGITQSPKYLFRKEGQNVTLSCEQNLNHDAMYWYRQDPGQGLRLIYYSQIVNDFQKGDIAEGYSVSREKKESFPLTVTSAQKNPTAFYLCASSIESRDGNTIYFGEGSWLTVV.

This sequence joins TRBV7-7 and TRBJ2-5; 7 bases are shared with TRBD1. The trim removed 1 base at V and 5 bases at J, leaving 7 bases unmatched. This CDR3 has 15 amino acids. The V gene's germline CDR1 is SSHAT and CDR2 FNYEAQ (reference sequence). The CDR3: CASSLGKGARETQYF. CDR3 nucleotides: TGTGCCAGCAGCTTAGGGAAGGGGGCGCGGGAGACCCAGTACTTC.

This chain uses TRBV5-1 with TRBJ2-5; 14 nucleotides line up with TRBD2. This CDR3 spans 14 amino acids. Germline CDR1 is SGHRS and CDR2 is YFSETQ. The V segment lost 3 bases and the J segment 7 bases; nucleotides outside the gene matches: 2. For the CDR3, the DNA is TGCGCCAGCAGCTCGACTAGCGGGAGGGGGACCCAGTACTTC. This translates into CASSSTSGRGTQYF.

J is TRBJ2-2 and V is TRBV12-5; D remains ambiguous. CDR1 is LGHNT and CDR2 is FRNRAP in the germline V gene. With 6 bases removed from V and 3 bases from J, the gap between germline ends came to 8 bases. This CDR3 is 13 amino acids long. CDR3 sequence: CASGPPYTGELFF. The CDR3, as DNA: TGTGCTAGTGGCCCCCCCTACACCGGGGAGCTGTTTTTT.

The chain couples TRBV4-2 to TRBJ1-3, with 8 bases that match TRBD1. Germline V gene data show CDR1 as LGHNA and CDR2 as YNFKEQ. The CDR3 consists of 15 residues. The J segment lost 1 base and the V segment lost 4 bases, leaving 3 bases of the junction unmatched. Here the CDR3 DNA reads TGTGCCAGCAGCCCCCAGGGGGCGTCTGGAAACACCATATATTTT. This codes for CASSPQGASGNTIYF.

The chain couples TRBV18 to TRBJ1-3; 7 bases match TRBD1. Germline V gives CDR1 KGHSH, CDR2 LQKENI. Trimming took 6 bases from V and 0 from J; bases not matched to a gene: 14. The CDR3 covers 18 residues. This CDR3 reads CASSRTGITPSSGNTIYF. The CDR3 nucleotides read TGTGCCAGCTCCCGGACAGGTATCACACCTAGCTCTGGAAACACCATATATTTT.

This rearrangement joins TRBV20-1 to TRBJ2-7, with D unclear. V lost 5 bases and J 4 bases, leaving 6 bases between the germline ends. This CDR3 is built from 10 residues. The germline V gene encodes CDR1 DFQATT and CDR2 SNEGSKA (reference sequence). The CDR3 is CSAEAYEQYF. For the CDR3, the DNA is TGCAGTGCTGAAGCTTACGAGCAGTACTTC.

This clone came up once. DNA for the CDR3: TGTGCCAGCAGCTTCGGCGGGACAGGGCCGGAGACCCAGTACTTC. The encoded protein is CASSFGGTGPETQYF. The chain links TRBV7-3 to TRBJ2-5, with TRBD1 identical over 9 bases. The CDR3 is 15 amino acids. CDR1 and CDR2 (germline): SGHTA, FQGTGA. The V segment lost 3 bases and the J segment 5 bases; nucleotides outside the gene matches: 7.

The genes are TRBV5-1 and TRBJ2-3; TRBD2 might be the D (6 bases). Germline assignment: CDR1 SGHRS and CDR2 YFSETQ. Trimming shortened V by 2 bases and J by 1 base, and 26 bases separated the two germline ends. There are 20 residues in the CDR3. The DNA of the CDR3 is TGCGCCAGCAGCTTCCAGGATTTGGATACGCGGGAAACCCGCACAGATACGCAGTATTTT. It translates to CASSFQDLDTRETRTDTQYF.

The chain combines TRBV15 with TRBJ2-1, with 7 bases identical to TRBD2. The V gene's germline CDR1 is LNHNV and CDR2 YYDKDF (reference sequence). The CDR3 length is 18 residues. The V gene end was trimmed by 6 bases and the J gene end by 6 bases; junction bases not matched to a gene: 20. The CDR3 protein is CATSSPFRAGTFGNEQFF. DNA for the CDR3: TGTGCCACCAGTTCCCCATTTAGAGCGGGGACGTTCGGCAATGAGCAGTTCTTC.

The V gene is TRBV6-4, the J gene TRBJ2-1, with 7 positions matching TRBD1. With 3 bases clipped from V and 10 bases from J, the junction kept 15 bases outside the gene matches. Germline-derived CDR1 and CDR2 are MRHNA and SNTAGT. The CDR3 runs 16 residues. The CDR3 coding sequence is TGTGCCAGCAGTGAGGCACCCGGGACAGCGGTTTTGGAGCAGTTCTTC. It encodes CASSEAPGTAVLEQFF.

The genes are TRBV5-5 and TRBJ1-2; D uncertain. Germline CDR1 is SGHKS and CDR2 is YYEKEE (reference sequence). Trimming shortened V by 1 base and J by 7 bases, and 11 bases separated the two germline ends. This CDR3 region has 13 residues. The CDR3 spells CASSLWRNPGYTF. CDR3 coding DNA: TGTGCCAGCAGCTTGTGGAGAAACCCTGGCTACACCTTC.

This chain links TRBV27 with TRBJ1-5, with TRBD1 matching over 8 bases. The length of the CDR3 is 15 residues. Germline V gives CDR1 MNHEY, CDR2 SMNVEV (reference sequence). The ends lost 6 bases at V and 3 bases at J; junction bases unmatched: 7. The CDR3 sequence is CASRGGQGHNQPQHF. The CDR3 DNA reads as TGTGCCAGCAGGGGAGGACAGGGCCACAATCAGCCCCAGCATTTT.

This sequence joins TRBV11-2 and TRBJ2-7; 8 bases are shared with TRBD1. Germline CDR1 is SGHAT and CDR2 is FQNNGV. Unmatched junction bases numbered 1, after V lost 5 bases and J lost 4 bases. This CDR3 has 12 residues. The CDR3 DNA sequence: TGTGCCAGCAGCCGGACAGGGTACGAGCAGTACTTC. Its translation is CASSRTGYEQYF.

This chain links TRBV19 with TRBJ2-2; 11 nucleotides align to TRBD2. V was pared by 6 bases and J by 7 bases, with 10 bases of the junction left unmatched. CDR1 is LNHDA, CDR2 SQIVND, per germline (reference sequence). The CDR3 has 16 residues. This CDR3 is CASRTSGSGVGGELFF. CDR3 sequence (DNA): TGTGCCAGTAGAACTAGCGGGAGTGGAGTAGGCGGGGAGCTGTTTTTT.